Presented here are 18 T cell receptor beta chains from one specimen sequenced in a study of control samples from healthy donors and cancer patients. The method was immunoSEQ multiplex PCR; TCRdb's version includes in-frame clones alone and lacks a portion of them. Of about 100,000 clones listed, about 90% are singletons. Sequencing was carried out using blood. These TCRs come from a woman in her fifties or sixties in good health.

The J gene is TRBJ1-3, the V gene TRBV7-2, with 8 bases fitting TRBD1. V shed 1 base, J shed 1 base, and the junction held 3 bases outside the gene matches. Germline assignment: CDR1 SGHTA and CDR2 FQGNSA. The CDR3 is 16 residues long. This CDR3 is CASSLVGTGSGNTIYF. In nucleotides, the CDR3 is TGTGCCAGCAGCTTAGTCGGGACAGGATCTGGAAACACCATATATTTT.

This sequence joins TRBV3-1 (or the pseudogene TRBV3-2) and TRBJ1-5, with D unclear. This CDR3 is 14 amino acids long. Germline CDR1 reads LGHDT; CDR2 reads YNNKEL (reference sequence). The ends were cut back, 5 bases at V and 1 base at J, with 9 bases in the middle. The CDR3 DNA is TGTGCCAGCAGCGCCCGTGAAAGCAATCAGCCCCAGCATTTT. Its translation: CASSARESNQPQHF.

This rearrangement joins TRBV19 to TRBJ2-5; tentatively, D is TRBD1 or TRBD2 (5 bases each). Trimming left V 5 bases short and J 3 bases short, with 16 bases between. Germline V gene data show CDR1 as LNHDA and CDR2 as SQIVND (reference sequence). This CDR3 contains 15 residues. CDR3 in amino acids: CASSAFGTAEETQYF. Here the CDR3 DNA reads TGTGCCAGTAGTGCTTTTGGGACGGCGGAAGAGACCCAGTACTTC.

This clone has a single count. V is TRBV2 and J is TRBJ2-7, with D hard to call. Germline V lookup: CDR1 SNHLY, CDR2 FYNNEI. Trimming left V 7 bases short and J 5 bases short, with 21 bases between. This CDR3 contains 15 residues. The CDR3 DNA reads TGTGCCAGCAACAAAAGGGCAGTCCCCCCTAACGAGCAGTACGTC. It encodes CASNKRAVPPNEQYV.

V is TRBV11-2 and J is TRBJ1-6, with D unresolved. With 1 base removed from V and 0 bases from J, the gap between germline ends came to 10 bases. The CDR3 is 17 residues long. Germline values: CDR1 SGHAT, CDR2 FQNNGV. The CDR3 region has the DNA TGTGCCAGCAGCTTAGGTTCCGTAAGCTCCTATAATTCACCCCTCCACTTT. It translates to CASSLGSVSSYNSPLHF.

The chain links TRBV14 to TRBJ2-7; D unresolved. The CDR3 covers 13 residues. The germline gives CDR1 SGHDN, CDR2 FVKESK. V dropped 1 base and J dropped 7 bases, with 11 bases sitting between them. The CDR3 DNA follows: TGTGCCAGCAGCCAAGTCCGGACCGGGGAGCAGTACTTC. It specifies CASSQVRTGEQYF.

The rearrangement uses TRBV12-3 or TRBV12-4 and TRBJ2-1; the D gene is possibly TRBD1 (5 bases). V was shortened by 6 bases and J by 13 bases, with 13 bases between the two germline ends. The CDR3 totals 11 residues. The CDR3 bases are TGTGCCAGCAGCCGGACCAGGGTCCAGTTCTTC. Residues: CASSRTRVQFF.

The V call is TRBV7-2, the J call TRBJ1-2; D is uncertain. CDR1 is SGHTA and CDR2 is FQGNSA in the germline V gene. The CDR3 is 12 amino acids. The V and J ends lost 5 bases and 6 bases respectively, with 10 bases between them. CDR3 amino acids: CASSRTDHGYTF. The CDR3 DNA reads as TGTGCCAGCAGCAGAACCGATCATGGCTACACCTTC.

The chain uses TRBV5-1 and TRBJ2-4, with 7 bases that match TRBD1. With 4 bases clipped from V and 1 base from J, the junction kept 8 bases outside the gene matches. This CDR3 has 16 amino acids. Germline V gene lookup returns CDR1 SGHRS and CDR2 YFSETQ. In DNA form, the CDR3 reads TGCGCCAGCAGCCCGCAAACAGGGGCCGCCAAAAACATTCAGTACTTC. It codes for CASSPQTGAAKNIQYF.

This chain joins TRBV6-2 or TRBV6-3 and TRBJ1-3; no definite D call. V was cut by 9 bases and J by 5 bases, with 5 bases left in between. Germline-derived CDR1 and CDR2 are MNHEY and SVGEGT. The CDR3 totals 10 residues. CDR3 protein: CASSRNTIYF. CDR3 DNA sequence: TGTGCCAGTAGTCGAAACACCATATATTTT.

The chain carries TRBV20-1 and TRBJ1-3; D gene ambiguous. V was shortened by 3 bases and J by 4 bases, with 13 bases between the two germline ends. The CDR3 sequence is 14 residues long. Germline values: CDR1 DFQATT, CDR2 SNEGSKA (reference sequence). The CDR3 sequence: CSASSGYRGNTIYF. The CDR3 DNA reads TGCAGTGCTAGTAGCGGTTATAGGGGAAACACCATATATTTT.

V gene TRBV2 combines with J gene TRBJ2-1; TRBD2 matches 10 bases. V lost 8 bases to trimming and J lost 5 bases; unmatched junction nucleotides: 6. This CDR3 spans 14 amino acids. Germline CDR1 is SNHLY and CDR2 is FYNNEI. CDR3 loop: CASVPGLANNEQFF. CDR3 DNA: TGTGCCAGCGTACCGGGACTAGCGAACAATGAGCAGTTCTTC.

V gene TRBV7-6 combines with J gene TRBJ2-3; TRBD1 aligns across 7 bases. Germline CDR1 reads SGHVS; CDR2 reads FNYEAQ. The CDR3 contains 15 residues. J was trimmed by 2 bases and V by 5 bases; bases with no gene match: 7. CDR3 region: CASSRQGTNTDTQYF. CDR3 DNA sequence: TGTGCCAGCAGCCGACAGGGAACGAACACAGATACGCAGTATTTT.

The chain carries TRBV19 and TRBJ1-2, with D maybe TRBD1 (6 bases). The CDR3 has 13 amino acids. Germline-derived CDR1 and CDR2 are LNHDA and SQIVND (reference sequence). Trimming took off 4 bases at V and 7 bases at J, with 13 bases between the two ends. In DNA, the CDR3 is TGTGCCAGTAGTACCCAACAGGGCCGTGGCTACACCTTC. It translates to CASSTQQGRGYTF.

The chain carries TRBV6-5 and TRBJ1-1; possibly TRBD1 for D (6 bases). The CDR3 is 14 amino acids. The V end was cut by 7 bases, the J end by 1 base, with 13 bases between. CDR1 and CDR2 (germline): MNHEY, SVGAGI. The CDR3 loop is CASTQQGPNTEAFF. DNA for the CDR3: TGTGCCAGCACCCAACAGGGACCGAACACTGAAGCTTTCTTT.

V gene TRBV5-8 combines with J gene TRBJ2-7; D call uncertain. Looked up from germline, CDR1 is SGHTS and CDR2 is YDEGEE. V shed 2 bases and J shed 3 bases, with 9 bases lying between them. The CDR3 consists of 13 residues. The CDR3 loop reads CASSFRSNYEQYV. The DNA for the CDR3 is TGTGCCAGCAGCTTCCGGTCAAACTACGAGCAGTACGTC.

This clone was seen a single time. The chain has TRBV24-1 and TRBJ2-2, with a tentative D call TRBD1 (6 bases). Looked up from germline, CDR1 is KGHDR and CDR2 is SFDVKD. The CDR3 loop spans 14 amino acids. Trimming cost V 6 bases and J 3 bases, with 10 bases left between them. Here the CDR3 reads CATSPYRDTGELFF. CDR3 coding DNA: TGTGCCACCAGTCCCTACAGGGACACCGGGGAGCTGTTTTTT.

The rearrangement joins TRBV5-6 to TRBJ2-7, with D unclear. This CDR3 comprises 13 residues. Germline loops: CDR1 SGHDT, CDR2 YYEEEE. V was clipped by 0 bases and J by 3 bases, with 7 bases between them. The DNA for the CDR3 is TGTGCCAGCAGCTTGGGACACCACTACGAGCAGTACGTC. Translated, it gives CASSLGHHYEQYV.